Presented here are 21 T cell receptor beta chains from one specimen sequenced in a study of CD8+ T cells in alopecia areata. RNA, once extracted, was reverse transcribed into cDNA for use as the sequencing template. Assay used: immunoSEQ multiplex PCR; TCRdb lists only in-frame clones, some missing. This table has 150,000 to 200,000 clones, 50% to 60% appearing once. What was sequenced was CD4+ T cells sorted from blood. These receptors originate from a human donor in good health.

This clone was seen more than once but under ten times. The chain uses TRBV27 and TRBJ1-5, with 9 bases aligning to TRBD1. CDR1 is MNHEY and CDR2 is SMNVEV in the germline V gene (reference sequence). The CDR3 runs 14 residues. V gave up 6 bases and J gave up 2 bases; unmatched junction bases: 2. The CDR3, as DNA: TGTGCCAGCAGGGACAGGGGTGGCAATCAGCCCCAGCATTTT. Its translation is CASRDRGGNQPQHF.

The gene calls are TRBV6-5 and TRBJ2-3; either TRBD1 or TRBD2 may fit D (5 bases each). The germline V and J ends were trimmed by 6 bases and 4 bases, with 14 bases remaining between them. Germline V gene sequence: CDR1 MNHEY, CDR2 SVGAGI. The CDR3 consists of 14 residues. In DNA, the CDR3 is TGTGCCAGCAGACACGGGCAGGGAGCAGATACGCAGTATTTT. It specifies CASRHGQGADTQYF.

The V gene is TRBV29-1, the J gene TRBJ2-7; D is uncertain. CDR1 and CDR2 (germline): SQVTM, ANQGSEA. The CDR3 contains 14 residues. Trimming took off 5 bases at V and 0 bases at J, with 14 bases between the two ends. The CDR3 here is CSVREFTASYEQYF. The DNA of the CDR3 is TGCAGCGTTCGTGAGTTTACCGCCTCCTACGAGCAGTACTTC.

This clone was recorded only once. The chain combines TRBV2 with TRBJ1-2; a weak D match, TRBD1 (6 bases). Trimming cost V 4 bases and J 7 bases, with 16 bases left between them. Germline CDR1 is SNHLY and CDR2 is FYNNEI. The CDR3 consists of 14 residues. CDR3 DNA sequence: TGTGCCAGCAGTGCAACAGGGTTGGGGGGTGGCTACACCTTC. Protein sequence: CASSATGLGGGYTF. The entire variable domain, with the rest obtained from reference TRBV2 and TRBJ1-2, is as follows: EPEVTQTPSHQVTQMGQEVILRCVPISNHLYFYWYRQILGQKVEFLVSFYNNEISEKSEIFDDQFSVERPDGSNFTLKIRSTKLEDSAMYFCASSATGLGGGYTFGSGTRLTVV.

This clone turned up a few times. The genes are TRBV7-9 and TRBJ2-1, with D hard to call. V shed 0 bases and J shed 5 bases, with 5 bases lying between them. CDR1 and CDR2 from the germline V gene are SEHNR and FQNEAQ (reference sequence). CDR3 size: 13 residues. The CDR3 loop reads CASSLANNNEQFF. The CDR3 coding sequence is TGTGCCAGCAGCTTAGCGAACAACAATGAGCAGTTCTTC.

The chain couples TRBV29-1 to TRBJ2-4, with D hard to call. V was shortened by 6 bases and J by 10 bases, with 22 bases between the two germline ends. Germline values: CDR1 SQVTM, CDR2 ANQGSEA. There are 14 residues in the CDR3. The CDR3 sequence is CSVADGLGGGIQYF. DNA for the CDR3: TGCAGCGTCGCCGACGGTCTTGGTGGCGGAATTCAGTACTTC.

This clone has more than one count but fewer than ten. The chain links TRBV6-6 to TRBJ1-1, with TRBD1 as a possible D gene (6 bases). CDR3 length equals 16 residues. CDR1 and CDR2 (germline): MNHNY, SVGAGI (reference sequence). Trimming removed 5 bases from V and 3 bases from J, with 19 bases in between. CDR3 region: CASSNVGGTWDTEAFF. The CDR3 DNA sequence: TGTGCCAGCAGTAATGTGGGGGGCACGTGGGACACTGAAGCTTTCTTT.

The chain employs TRBV29-1 and TRBJ2-1, with D perhaps TRBD2 (6 bases). This CDR3 is built from 11 residues. V gave up 7 bases and J gave up 8 bases, with 12 bases separating them. The germline CDR1 and CDR2 sequences are SQVTM and ANQGSEA. CDR3 nucleotide sequence: TGCAGCGGACGACTAGGACATGAGCAGTTCTTC. Its translation is CSGRLGHEQFF.

V usage is TRBV4-2 and J usage is TRBJ2-3; 11 positions match TRBD2. Germline V gene sequence: CDR1 LGHNA, CDR2 YNFKEQ. V shed 1 base, J shed 5 bases, and the junction held 5 bases outside the gene matches. This CDR3 contains 16 residues. The CDR3 loop is CASSQGLAGGGDTQYF. CDR3 sequence (DNA): TGTGCCAGCAGCCAAGGGCTAGCGGGAGGTGGAGATACGCAGTATTTT.

This clone was counted a single time. V is TRBV30 and J is TRBJ1-2; 10 bases map to TRBD1. The CDR3 extends over 13 amino acids. In germline, CDR1 is GTSNPN, CDR2 SVGIG (reference sequence). The J segment lost 4 bases and the V segment lost 4 bases, leaving 3 bases of the junction unmatched. The CDR3 bases are TGTGCCTGGACGGACAGGGGGATCTATGGCTACACCTTC. Translating gives CAWTDRGIYGYTF.

This clone was seen just once. The chain couples TRBV2 to TRBJ2-5; D not resolved. This CDR3 has 11 amino acids. Trimming removed 4 bases at V and 3 bases at J, with 3 bases between. CDR1 is SNHLY and CDR2 is FYNNEI in the germline V gene. CDR3 region: CASSVKETQYF. CDR3 in DNA: TGTGCCAGCAGTGTTAAAGAGACCCAGTACTTC. The full variable domain, completed using reference TRBV2 and TRBJ2-5, is EPEVTQTPSHQVTQMGQEVILRCVPISNHLYFYWYRQILGQKVEFLVSFYNNEISEKSEIFDDQFSVERPDGSNFTLKIRSTKLEDSAMYFCASSVKETQYFGPGTRLLVL.

The V and J genes are TRBV5-1 and TRBJ2-7; D gene ambiguous. The V gene lost 2 bases and the J gene lost 0 bases, with 6 bases spanning the gap. CDR3 length: 13 amino acids. Germline values: CDR1 SGHRS, CDR2 YFSETQ. The CDR3 reads CASSFYSSYEQYF. The CDR3 bases are TGCGCCAGCAGCTTTTACAGCTCCTACGAGCAGTACTTC.

This rearrangement joins TRBV6-5 to TRBJ2-7, with D maybe TRBD2 (6 bases). V lost 2 bases and J lost 3, with 14 bases in between. The CDR3 runs 15 residues. Germline V lookup: CDR1 MNHEY, CDR2 SVGAGI. The CDR3 DNA reads as TGTGCCAGCAGTTACGGGCGGGATCATCGCTACGAGCAGTACTTC. Translation: CASSYGRDHRYEQYF.

This clone was counted only a few times. The chain joins TRBV5-1 to TRBJ2-5; D gene unclear. The V and J ends lost 0 bases and 0 bases respectively, with 6 bases between them. Germline CDR1 is SGHRS and CDR2 is YFSETQ. CDR3 length: 14 amino acids. The CDR3 DNA reads as TGCGCCAGCAGCTTGGGAAGCAACCAAGAGACCCAGTACTTC. Translating it yields CASSLGSNQETQYF.

The rearrangement uses TRBV5-1 and TRBJ2-5; weak D call: TRBD2 (5 bases). Per the germline V gene, CDR1 is SGHRS and CDR2 is YFSETQ. V lost 6 bases and J 4 bases, leaving 16 bases between the germline ends. The CDR3 runs to 14 residues. The CDR3 region has the DNA TGCGCCAGCACCCTAGCCCCTGGAGGAGAGACCCAGTACTTC. Protein sequence: CASTLAPGGETQYF.

V and J are TRBV4-2 and TRBJ2-5, with TRBD2 matching over 7 bases. Germline CDR1 and CDR2: LGHNA and YNFKEQ. The CDR3 is 14 amino acids. J lost 4 bases, V lost 3 bases, and 5 bases had no gene match. CDR3 sequence (DNA): TGTGCCAGCAGCCAGTCTCTAGCGGTAGAGACCCAGTACTTC. As protein: CASSQSLAVETQYF.

The V call is TRBV7-9, the J call TRBJ2-7; 7 nucleotides align to TRBD2. Germline CDR1 and CDR2: SEHNR and FQNEAQ (reference sequence). This CDR3 contains 15 residues. The V segment lost 2 bases and the J segment 9 bases; nucleotides outside the gene matches: 13. The CDR3 here is CASSLSGTRRLTQYF. CDR3 nucleotide sequence: TGTGCCAGCAGCTTAAGCGGGACTCGGAGGCTAACGCAGTACTTC. The whole variable domain, filled in from reference TRBV7-9 and TRBJ2-7, reads DTGVSQNPRHKITKRGQNVTFRCDPISEHNRLYWYRQTLGQGPEFLTYFQNEAQLEKSRLLSDRFSAERPKGSFSTLEIQRTEQGDSAMYLCASSLSGTRRLTQYFGPGTRLTVT.

In nucleotides, the CDR3 is TGCAGCGCCCGTAGGGGGGCGAAGGGCACTGAAGCTTTCTTT. It encodes CSARRGAKGTEAFF. The chain has TRBV29-1 and TRBJ1-1; weak D call: TRBD1 (6 bases). The V gene lost 7 bases and the J gene lost 4 bases, with 19 bases spanning the gap. This CDR3 spans 14 amino acids. CDR1 and CDR2 from the germline V gene are SQVTM and ANQGSEA.

The chain has TRBV11-2 and TRBJ1-2; D is unclear. V was pared by 0 bases and J by 0 bases, with 5 bases between. Per the germline V gene, CDR1 is SGHAT and CDR2 is FQNNGV. This CDR3 is 14 amino acids long. The CDR3 DNA reads TGTGCCAGCAGCTTAGATGTCGCTAACTATGGCTACACCTTC. Amino acids: CASSLDVANYGYTF.

This clone has just a few counts. The chain carries TRBV5-1 and TRBJ2-5; D is perhaps TRBD1 (5 bases). V was clipped by 3 bases and J by 7 bases, with 10 bases between them. From germline, CDR1 is SGHRS and CDR2 YFSETQ. This CDR3 region has 12 residues. CDR3 in amino acids: CASSSRASTQYF. The CDR3 nucleotides read TGCGCCAGCAGCTCCAGGGCTTCGACCCAGTACTTC.

This clone turned up a few times. The chain joins TRBV29-1 to TRBJ2-4; D is uncertain. Germline lookup yields CDR1 SQVTM and CDR2 ANQGSEA. V was cut by 4 bases and J by 2 bases, with 9 bases left in between. CDR3 length equals 13 residues. The DNA of the CDR3 is TGCAGCGTTGGGCAGACTTCCAAAAACATTCAGTACTTC. It translates to CSVGQTSKNIQYF.